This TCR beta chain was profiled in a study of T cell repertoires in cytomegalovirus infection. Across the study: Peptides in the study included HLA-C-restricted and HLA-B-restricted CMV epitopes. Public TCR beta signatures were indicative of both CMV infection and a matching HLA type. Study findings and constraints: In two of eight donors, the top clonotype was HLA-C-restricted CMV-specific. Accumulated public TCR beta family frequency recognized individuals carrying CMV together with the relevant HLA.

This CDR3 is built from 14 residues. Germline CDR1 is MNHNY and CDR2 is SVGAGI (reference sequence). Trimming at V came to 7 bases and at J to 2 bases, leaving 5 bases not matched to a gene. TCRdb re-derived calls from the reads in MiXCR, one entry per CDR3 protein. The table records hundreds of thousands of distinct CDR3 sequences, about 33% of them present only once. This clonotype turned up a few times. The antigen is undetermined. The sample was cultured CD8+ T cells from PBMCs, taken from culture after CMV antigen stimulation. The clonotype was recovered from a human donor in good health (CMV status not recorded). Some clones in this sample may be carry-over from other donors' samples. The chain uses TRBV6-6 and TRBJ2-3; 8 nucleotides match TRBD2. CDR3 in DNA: TGTGCCAGCACCGGGGGGGTCTACACAGATACGCAGTATTTT. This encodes CASTGGVYTDTQYF.